These 10 T cell receptor beta chains share one sample of origin, sequenced in a study of T cell changes during pregnancy in multiple sclerosis. Sequencing was performed with immunoSEQ multiplex PCR; in TCRdb, only in-frame clones are kept and a portion is missing. This table holds under 60,000 clones, roughly 93% found once. The material was CD4+ T cells from peripheral blood mononuclear cells, obtained in the second trimester of pregnancy. The origin of the receptors is a female donor in good health, enrolled as a control in a pregnancy study.

The V and J genes are TRBV5-4 and TRBJ2-7; 9 bases line up with TRBD2. Germline V gene lookup returns CDR1 SGHNT and CDR2 YYREEE (reference sequence). Germline trimming cut 0 bases from V and 1 base from J; bases unmatched to any gene: 2. This CDR3 is 15 amino acids long. The CDR3 protein is CASSLVRGGSYEQYF. In DNA, the CDR3 is TGTGCCAGCAGCTTGGTGCGGGGGGGATCCTACGAGCAGTACTTC.

The chain employs TRBV6-1 and TRBJ1-1; 7 bases fit TRBD1. This CDR3 is 14 amino acids long. Per the germline V gene, CDR1 is MNHNS and CDR2 is SASEGT. V trimming: 3 bases; J trimming: 7 bases; junction bases outside the gene matches: 8. The CDR3 bases are TGTGCCAGCAGTGAGAACAGGGGAGTCGGTGAAGCTTTCTTT. Its protein product is CASSENRGVGEAFF.

This sequence joins TRBV11-2 and TRBJ2-7; D possibly corresponds to TRBD1 (6 bases). This CDR3 has 16 amino acids. The germline V gene encodes CDR1 SGHAT and CDR2 FQNNGV. V dropped 3 bases and J dropped 2 bases, with 17 bases sitting between them. In DNA, the CDR3 is TGTGCCAGCAGCTTGTTAAGGGACATGAATCCCTACGAGCAGTACTTC. It encodes CASSLLRDMNPYEQYF. Variable domain in full (rest from reference TRBV11-2 and TRBJ2-7): EAGVAQSPRYKIIEKRQSVAFWCNPISGHATLYWYQQILGQGPKLLIQFQNNGVVDDSQLPKDRFSAERLKGVDSTLKIQPAKLEDSAVYLCASSLLRDMNPYEQYFGPGTRLTVT.

The gene calls are TRBV29-1 and TRBJ2-5, with 8 positions matching TRBD1. CDR3 size: 13 residues. V lost 4 bases and J lost 5; bases outside the gene matches: 6. Germline V gives CDR1 SQVTM, CDR2 ANQGSEA. The CDR3 spells CSVVRGRRETQYF. Here the CDR3 DNA reads TGCAGCGTTGTCAGGGGGCGTAGGGAGACCCAGTACTTC.

The CDR3 is CASSQGAGVVNTEAFF. Written as DNA, the CDR3 is TGCGCCAGCAGCCAAGGGGCGGGGGTGGTGAACACTGAAGCTTTCTTT. The chain is built from TRBV4-3 and TRBJ1-1, with a tentative D call TRBD1 (5 bases). V gave up 1 base and J gave up 0 bases, with 12 bases separating them. The germline CDR1 and CDR2 sequences are LGHNA and YSLEER. This CDR3 comprises 16 residues.

The CDR3 DNA sequence: TGTGCCAGCAGCCCCCGTCCAACGGGTATGAACACTGAAGCTTTCTTT. Amino acid sequence: CASSPRPTGMNTEAFF. The V call is TRBV9, the J call TRBJ1-1, with D unclear. Germline CDR1 and CDR2: SGDLS and YYNGEE. V was clipped by 4 bases and J by 0 bases, with 16 bases between them. There are 16 residues in the CDR3.

The chain links TRBV6-5 to TRBJ1-1; TRBD1 matches 7 bases. Unmatched junction bases numbered 5, after V lost 6 bases and J lost 1 base. This CDR3 region has 14 residues. Germline assignment: CDR1 MNHEY and CDR2 SVGAGI. The CDR3 nucleotides read TGTGCCAGCAGGCGACAGGGTGCGAACACTGAAGCTTTCTTT. Residues: CASRRQGANTEAFF.

The genes are TRBV6-6 and TRBJ1-4, with 7 positions matching TRBD1. After removal of 5 bases from V and 13 bases from J, the junction contained 4 bases not matched to a gene. The CDR3 length is 11 residues. Germline CDR1 reads MNHNY; CDR2 reads SVGAGI (reference sequence). In nucleotides, the CDR3 is TGTGCCAGCAGTGGGGACAGCGGACTGTTTTTT. This translates into CASSGDSGLFF.

V gene TRBV7-9 combines with J gene TRBJ2-2; no firm D call. Trimming pared 0 bases from V and 2 bases from J, leaving 7 bases between. Germline assignment: CDR1 SEHNR and CDR2 FQNEAQ (reference sequence). This CDR3 is 15 amino acids long. DNA of the CDR3: TGTGCCAGCAGCTTAGCCGGGTCCAACACCGGGGAGCTGTTTTTT. Protein sequence: CASSLAGSNTGELFF. The whole variable domain, remainder taken from reference TRBV7-9 and TRBJ2-2, is DTGVSQNPRHKITKRGQNVTFRCDPISEHNRLYWYRQTLGQGPEFLTYFQNEAQLEKSRLLSDRFSAERPKGSFSTLEIQRTEQGDSAMYLCASSLAGSNTGELFFGEGSRLTVL.

The CDR3 loop is CASKEGAIGNYGYTF. CDR3 nucleotides: TGCGCCAGCAAGGAGGGGGCGATTGGCAACTATGGCTACACCTTC. The chain employs TRBV5-1 and TRBJ1-2; 7 bases line up with TRBD1. The CDR3 loop spans 15 amino acids. CDR1 is SGHRS and CDR2 is YFSETQ in the germline V gene. V lost 6 bases and J lost 2; bases outside the gene matches: 10. Full variable domain (rest looked up from reference TRBV5-1 and TRBJ1-2): KAGVTQTPRYLIKTRGQQVTLSCSPISGHRSVSWYQQTPGQGLQFLFEYFSETQRNKGNFPGRFSGRQFSNSRSEMNVSTLELGDSALYLCASKEGAIGNYGYTFGSGTRLTVV.